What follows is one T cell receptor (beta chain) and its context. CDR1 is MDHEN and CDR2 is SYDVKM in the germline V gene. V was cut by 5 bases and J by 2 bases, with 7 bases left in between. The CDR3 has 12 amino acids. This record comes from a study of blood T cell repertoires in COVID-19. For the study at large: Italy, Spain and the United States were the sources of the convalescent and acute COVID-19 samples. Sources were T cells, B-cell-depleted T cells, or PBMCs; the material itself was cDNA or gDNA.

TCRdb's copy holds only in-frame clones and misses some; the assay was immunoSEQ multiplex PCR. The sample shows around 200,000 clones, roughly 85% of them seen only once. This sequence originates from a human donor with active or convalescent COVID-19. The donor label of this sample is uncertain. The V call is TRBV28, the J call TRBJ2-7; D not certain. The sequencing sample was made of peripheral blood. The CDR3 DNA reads TGTGCCAGCAGTCCGAACACCTACGAGCAGTACTTC. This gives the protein CASSPNTYEQYF. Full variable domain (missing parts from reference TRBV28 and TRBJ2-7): DVKVTQSSRYLVKRTGEKVFLECVQDMDHENMFWYRQDPGLGLRLIYFSYDVKMKEKGDIPEGYSVSREKKERFSLILESASTNQTSMYLCASSPNTYEQYFGPGTRLTVT.